Below are 3 T cell receptor beta chains sequenced from a single sample in a study of cytomegalovirus exposure and HLA in healthy donors. A multiplex PCR was run with 60 Vbeta primers and 13 Jbeta primers. Profiled with immunoSEQ multiplex PCR; TCRdb holds only in-frame clones, not every one. Recorded for this sample: around 74,000 clones. Sequenced material: PBMCs. The source is a man in his forties or fifties in good health and CMV-seropositive.

The chain combines TRBV5-1 with TRBJ2-5; the match to TRBD1 covers 7 bases. Germline V CDR1 and CDR2: SGHRS, YFSETQ. With 3 bases clipped from V and 5 bases from J, the junction kept 7 bases outside the gene matches. The CDR3 runs 14 residues. CDR3 amino acids: CASSSTTGPETQYF. CDR3 nucleotides: TGCGCCAGCAGCTCTACGACAGGGCCGGAGACCCAGTACTTC. Drawing the rest from reference TRBV5-1 and TRBJ2-5, the complete variable domain is KAGVTQTPRYLIKTRGQQVTLSCSPISGHRSVSWYQQTPGQGLQFLFEYFSETQRNKGNFPGRFSGRQFSNSRSEMNVSTLELGDSALYLCASSSTTGPETQYFGPGTRLLVL.

The J gene is TRBJ1-4, the V gene TRBV5-5, with a tentative D call TRBD1 (6 bases). V shed 2 bases and J shed 8 bases, with 19 bases lying between them. The CDR3 totals 16 residues. The germline gives CDR1 SGHKS, CDR2 YYEKEE (reference sequence). DNA for the CDR3: TGTGCCAGCAGCTTCCAAGTACAGGGTGGCGGGGAAAAACTGTTTTTT. It yields the protein CASSFQVQGGGEKLFF.

The genes are TRBV9 and TRBJ2-5; the match to TRBD1 covers 10 bases. The V gene end was trimmed by 3 bases and the J gene end by 2 bases; junction bases not matched to a gene: 13. CDR1 and CDR2 from the germline V gene are SGDLS and YYNGEE. The CDR3 runs to 18 residues. The CDR3 is CASSARDGTGEGQETQYF. CDR3 in DNA: TGTGCCAGCAGCGCGAGGGACGGGACAGGGGAGGGGCAAGAGACCCAGTACTTC.